These 30 T cell receptor beta chains came from one sample sequenced in a study of vaccination and CD4 T cells after COVID-19. Antigen specificity for these receptors is unknown. Specified treatment: roughly 11-day PBMC culture with coronavirus spike peptide pools or control peptides (ViraFEST assay). Oncomine TCR Beta short-read sequencing was applied to DNA from cultured CD4+ T cells. TCRdb independently ran MiXCR on the PCR reads; one entry per CDR3 protein. In the table there are about 23,000 distinct CDR3 sequences, around 64% of which are singletons. The input for sequencing was CD4+ T cells from blood, cultured in vitro, taken after SARS-CoV-2 vaccination. The receptors were sampled from a human donor who received a COVID-19 vaccine.

This chain connects TRBV10-2 to TRBJ2-5; 8 nucleotides agree with TRBD1. J was trimmed by 5 bases and V by 6 bases; bases with no gene match: 11. CDR1 and CDR2 (germline): WSHSY, SAAADI. This CDR3 region has 15 residues. The CDR3 DNA is TGCGCCAGCAGCAAGGACAGGGCCCGTGTGGAGACCCAGTACTTC. It yields the protein CASSKDRARVETQYF.

This clonotype came up a few times. The chain joins TRBV27 to TRBJ1-5; 8 bases line up with TRBD1. The CDR3 sequence is 14 residues long. Germline CDR1 and CDR2: MNHEY and SMNVEV (reference sequence). The V and J ends lost 6 bases and 5 bases, in that order; junction bases with no gene match: 6. Written as DNA, the CDR3 is TGTGCCAGCAGCCCAGACAGGGGCTATCAGCCCCAGCATTTT. Residues: CASSPDRGYQPQHF.

The gene calls are TRBV6-1 and TRBJ2-7, with 8 bases aligning to TRBD2. Germline V gene sequence: CDR1 MNHNS, CDR2 SASEGT. With 6 bases clipped from V and 3 bases from J, the junction kept 7 bases outside the gene matches. The CDR3 contains 14 residues. The CDR3, as DNA: TGTGCCAGCAGCTCCGGGGGGGGAGGCTACGAGCAGTACTTC. Translating it yields CASSSGGGGYEQYF.

The chain uses TRBV7-9 and TRBJ1-5; D might be TRBD1 (5 bases). The germline V gene encodes CDR1 SEHNR and CDR2 FQNEAQ (reference sequence). V gave up 8 bases and J gave up 0 bases, with 23 bases separating them. This CDR3 is built from 18 residues. The CDR3 nucleotides read TGTGCCAGCTTCCCGAATACAGGAACAGGATATAGCAATCAGCCCCAGCATTTT. Translating gives CASFPNTGTGYSNQPQHF.

The gene calls are TRBV30 and TRBJ1-1, with 7 bases that match TRBD1. J gave up 4 bases and V 3 bases, and 5 bases lay outside the gene matches. CDR3 length: 13 residues. Germline V gene sequence: CDR1 GTSNPN, CDR2 SVGIG (reference sequence). CDR3 nucleotide sequence: TGTGCCTGGAGATTAGGGGGCCGCACTGAAGCTTTCTTT. Translating gives CAWRLGGRTEAFF.

The gene calls are TRBV2 and TRBJ2-7, with D perhaps matching TRBD1 (6 bases). Looked up from germline, CDR1 is SNHLY and CDR2 is FYNNEI. Trimming took off 6 bases at V and 5 bases at J, with 11 bases between the two ends. The CDR3 is 12 residues long. CDR3 residues: CASRPQGHEQYF. The CDR3 DNA sequence: TGTGCCAGCAGGCCACAGGGCCACGAGCAGTACTTC. The whole variable domain, remainder taken from reference TRBV2 and TRBJ2-7, is EPEVTQTPSHQVTQMGQEVILRCVPISNHLYFYWYRQILGQKVEFLVSFYNNEISEKSEIFDDQFSVERPDGSNFTLKIRSTKLEDSAMYFCASRPQGHEQYFGPGTRLTVT.

This chain uses TRBV15 with TRBJ2-5, with 10 bases matching TRBD2. The germline gives CDR1 LNHNV, CDR2 YYDKDF (reference sequence). V was clipped by 5 bases and J by 7 bases; unmatched bases: 10. This CDR3 contains 15 residues. In nucleotides, the CDR3 is TGTGCCACCAGCCCTAGCGGGGGCCCTTGGGGGACCCAGTACTTC. This gives the protein CATSPSGGPWGTQYF.

This rearrangement joins TRBV6-1 to TRBJ1-1; 7 bases are a match to TRBD1. The CDR3 spans 16 residues. Germline CDR1 MNHNS, CDR2 SASEGT. With 3 bases clipped from V and 0 bases from J, the junction kept 7 bases outside the gene matches. The CDR3 DNA is TGTGCCAGCAGTGATTTGGCAGGGGGTGTGAACACTGAAGCTTTCTTT. Amino acid sequence: CASSDLAGGVNTEAFF.

The chain combines TRBV6-5 with TRBJ1-1; no definite D call. The CDR3 spans 16 residues. With 4 bases removed from V and 9 bases from J, the gap between germline ends came to 24 bases. Looked up from germline, CDR1 is MNHEY and CDR2 is SVGAGI. The CDR3 bases are TGTGCCAGCAGTTCATCCCCCTCAAGGGCGGCCAGTCAAGCTTTCTTT. Its protein product is CASSSSPSRAASQAFF.

This sequence joins TRBV12-3 or TRBV12-4 and TRBJ1-1; no reliable D call. V lost 8 bases and J 1 base, leaving 11 bases between the germline ends. The CDR3 contains 13 residues. CDR3 in amino acids: CASVSGRNTEAFF. CDR3 coding DNA: TGTGCCAGCGTTTCTGGGCGGAACACTGAAGCTTTCTTT.

The CDR3 bases are TGCAGTGCGCGAATAGGCACAGATACGCAGTATTTT. Translating it yields CSARIGTDTQYF. The rearrangement links TRBV20-1 to TRBJ2-3; D is uncertain. The V gene's germline CDR1 is DFQATT and CDR2 SNEGSKA (reference sequence). The CDR3 runs 12 residues. With 6 bases removed from V and 1 base from J, the gap between germline ends came to 8 bases.

V and J are TRBV10-2 and TRBJ2-5; D might be TRBD1 (6 bases). Germline CDR1 and CDR2: WSHSY and SAAADI. The CDR3 covers 18 residues. V lost 2 bases and J lost 5, with 24 bases in between. CDR3 sequence: CASSEPPVLGAVGETQYF. CDR3 sequence (DNA): TGCGCCAGCAGTGAGCCACCAGTATTGGGGGCGGTTGGGGAGACCCAGTACTTC.

V and J are TRBV20-1 and TRBJ1-3; maybe TRBD1 (6 bases). Germline V gene sequence: CDR1 DFQATT, CDR2 SNEGSKA (reference sequence). CDR3 length: 15 amino acids. Trimming removed 6 bases from V and 4 bases from J, with 19 bases in between. CDR3 in DNA: TGCAGTGCCCTGATGGCAGGGGCGAACGGAAACACCATATATTTT. It yields the protein CSALMAGANGNTIYF.

V gene TRBV20-1 combines with J gene TRBJ2-3; unclear D gene. V lost 3 bases to trimming and J lost 7 bases, with 5 bases between them. Per germline, CDR1 DFQATT and CDR2 SNEGSKA (reference sequence). The CDR3 sequence is 10 residues long. As DNA, the CDR3 is TGCAGTGCTAGCCTTTATACGCAGTATTTT. Protein sequence: CSASLYTQYF.

This chain links TRBV10-3 with TRBJ1-2, with TRBD1 identical over 11 bases. The CDR3 is made up of 16 amino acids. V gave up 6 bases and J gave up 1 base; unmatched junction bases: 7. Germline V gives CDR1 ENHRY, CDR2 SYGVKD. CDR3 nucleotide sequence: TGTGCCATCAGGAGCGGGACAGGGGGAGTTAACTATGGCTACACCTTC. Translating it yields CAIRSGTGGVNYGYTF.

The rearrangement uses TRBV5-1 and TRBJ1-2; no definite D call. Germline CDR1 reads SGHRS; CDR2 reads YFSETQ. This CDR3 is built from 16 residues. V shed 0 bases and J shed 3 bases, with 15 bases lying between them. The CDR3 DNA sequence: TGCGCCAGCAGCTTGGCCGGACTGCGATCGGACTATGGCTACACCTTC. As protein: CASSLAGLRSDYGYTF. The whole variable domain, filled in from reference TRBV5-1 and TRBJ1-2, reads KAGVTQTPRYLIKTRGQQVTLSCSPISGHRSVSWYQQTPGQGLQFLFEYFSETQRNKGNFPGRFSGRQFSNSRSEMNVSTLELGDSALYLCASSLAGLRSDYGYTFGSGTRLTVV.

The J gene is TRBJ1-2, the V gene TRBV5-3; 10 bases fit TRBD1. TRBV5-3 is filed as an ORF, its function uncertain. This CDR3 has 15 residues. Unmatched junction bases numbered 5, after V lost 4 bases and J lost 2 bases. The CDR3 region is CARSAGQGSNYGYTF. In nucleotides, the CDR3 is TGTGCCAGAAGCGCGGGACAGGGGTCGAACTATGGCTACACCTTC.

The chain is built from TRBV7-2 and TRBJ1-5; D is possibly TRBD1 (6 bases). This CDR3 region has 15 residues. The germline V gene has CDR1 SGHTA and CDR2 FQGNSA. Trimming pared 4 bases from V and 4 bases from J, leaving 14 bases between. The CDR3 bases are TGTGCCAGCAGCTCTCCGGGACACCTAAATCAGCCCCAGCATTTT. As protein: CASSSPGHLNQPQHF.

Here the CDR3 DNA reads TGTGCCAGCAGCCTCGCAGGGACTACCCAAGAGACCCAGTACTTC. This translates into CASSLAGTTQETQYF. V is TRBV7-9 and J is TRBJ2-5, with 7 positions matching TRBD2. Germline V CDR1 and CDR2: SEHNR, FQNEAQ (reference sequence). The V and J ends lost 5 bases and 1 base, in that order; junction bases with no gene match: 7. The CDR3 runs to 15 residues.

J is TRBJ1-1 and V is TRBV20-1, with a possible D match to TRBD1 (6 bases). Between the trimmed V and J ends, which lost 2 bases and 1 base, there was a span of 8 bases. Germline V gene lookup returns CDR1 DFQATT and CDR2 SNEGSKA (reference sequence). CDR3 length equals 13 residues. DNA for the CDR3: TGCAGTGCTAGAACGACAGGGAACACTGAAGCTTTCTTT. Protein product: CSARTTGNTEAFF.

This chain uses TRBV6-5 with TRBJ2-1, with D hard to call. Germline V gene sequence: CDR1 MNHEY, CDR2 SVGAGI. The CDR3 length is 15 residues. With 0 bases removed from V and 6 bases from J, the gap between germline ends came to 12 bases. This chain's CDR3 is CASSYSVPQGNEQFF. The DNA of the CDR3 is TGTGCCAGCAGTTACTCGGTCCCACAAGGCAATGAGCAGTTCTTC.

The chain carries TRBV18 and TRBJ1-3; D not resolved. The CDR3 has 15 residues. Trimming pared 1 base from V and 0 bases from J, leaving 7 bases between. Germline loops: CDR1 KGHSH, CDR2 LQKENI. Here the CDR3 DNA reads TGTGCCAGCTCACCACGAGGGTACTCTGGAAACACCATATATTTT. It translates to CASSPRGYSGNTIYF.

The chain is built from TRBV30 and TRBJ1-1; D gene unclear. V was pared by 3 bases and J by 0 bases, with 14 bases between. This CDR3 contains 15 residues. CDR1 and CDR2 from the germline V gene are GTSNPN and SVGIG (reference sequence). The CDR3 region has the DNA TGTGCCTGGAGAGGTCAGGCCTATTTGAACACTGAAGCTTTCTTT. Translation: CAWRGQAYLNTEAFF.

The rearrangement uses TRBV30 and TRBJ1-2, with 8 bases identical to TRBD1. V trimming: 8 bases; J trimming: 8 bases; junction bases outside the gene matches: 4. This CDR3 region has 10 residues. Germline CDR1 is GTSNPN and CDR2 is SVGIG (reference sequence). The CDR3 reads CAIRDRGYTF. CDR3 sequence (DNA): TGTGCCATTCGGGACAGGGGCTACACCTTC.

This chain uses TRBV6-1 with TRBJ2-2; 10 bases agree with TRBD2. With 0 bases clipped from V and 7 bases from J, the junction kept 8 bases outside the gene matches. This CDR3 is built from 17 residues. The V gene's germline CDR1 is MNHNS and CDR2 SASEGT. Here the CDR3 reads CASSEAGLAGASGELFF. The CDR3 region has the DNA TGTGCCAGCAGTGAAGCGGGGCTAGCGGGGGCTAGCGGGGAGCTGTTTTTT.

The chain links TRBV7-6 to TRBJ1-6; a possible D gene is TRBD1 (5 bases). Trimming removed 4 bases at V and 6 bases at J, with 16 bases between. The length of the CDR3 is 16 residues. CDR1 is SGHVS and CDR2 is FNYEAQ in the germline V gene. CDR3 in DNA: TGTGCCAGCAGCTCCGAGTCCAGGGTAACTAATTCACCCCTCCACTTT. It specifies CASSSESRVTNSPLHF.

This clonotype has just a few counts. The V and J genes are TRBV10-3 and TRBJ2-3, with TRBD2 matching over 9 bases. The CDR3 is made up of 15 amino acids. Unmatched junction bases numbered 2, after V lost 4 bases and J lost 0 bases. Germline V CDR1 and CDR2: ENHRY, SYGVKD. DNA of the CDR3: TGTGCCATCAGTGTGGGACTAGCAAGCACAGATACGCAGTATTTT. Residues: CAISVGLASTDTQYF.

This clonotype has more than one count but fewer than ten. The V and J genes are TRBV7-8 and TRBJ1-5; no clear D gene. The CDR3 totals 16 residues. Germline loops: CDR1 SGHVS, CDR2 FQNEAQ. Trimming left V 0 bases short and J 3 bases short, with 12 bases between. The DNA of the CDR3 is TGTGCCAGCAGCTTAGCGGAGGCGTCGCCCAATCAGCCCCAGCATTTT. This translates into CASSLAEASPNQPQHF.

The chain recombines TRBV27 with TRBJ2-5, with 7 bases lining up with TRBD1. CDR3 length: 14 amino acids. With V trimmed by 6 bases and J by 4 bases, 8 bases remained unmatched. Germline lookup yields CDR1 MNHEY and CDR2 SMNVEV (reference sequence). The CDR3 loop reads CASSQQGRRETQYF. The CDR3 nucleotides read TGTGCCAGCAGCCAACAGGGGCGGAGAGAGACCCAGTACTTC.

This clonotype appeared a few times. J is TRBJ2-3 and V is TRBV21-1; the table's D call of TRBD1 was not tested on the DNA. TRBV21-1 has pseudogene status. The CDR3 spans 17 residues. The CDR3 spells CASSRYDGQKRGDTQYF. CDR3 sequence (DNA): TGTGCCAGCAGCAGGTACGACGGTCAAAAAAGGGGAGATACGCAGTATTTT.